The 20 T cell receptor beta chains below come from one sample, sequenced in a study of neoadjuvant anti-PD-1 for oral cavity cancer. Time point denoted: after neoadjuvant nivolumab, at surgical resection. TCRdb's copy holds only in-frame clones and misses some; the assay was immunoSEQ multiplex PCR. The sample consists of around 35,000 clones, 30% to 40% of them appearing once. This sample comprised tumor tissue, obtained after nivolumab (anti-PD-1) treatment. These receptors all stem from a person between 40 and 85 years old with oral cavity squamous cell carcinoma.

The J gene is TRBJ2-1, the V gene TRBV5-6, with 9 nucleotides matching TRBD1. There are 15 residues in the CDR3. Germline CDR1 SGHDT, CDR2 YYEEEE. V trimming: 3 bases; J trimming: 4 bases; junction bases outside the gene matches: 5. The chain's CDR3 is CASSYRDRAYNEQFF. The CDR3 DNA reads as TGTGCCAGCAGCTACCGGGACAGGGCTTACAATGAGCAGTTCTTC.

In nucleotides, the CDR3 is TGTGCCAGCAGTGCGAGAAGTTATGGCTACACCTTC. It specifies CASSARSYGYTF. The V call is TRBV6-1, the J call TRBJ1-2; D is undetermined. Germline loops: CDR1 MNHNS, CDR2 SASEGT. The V end lost 4 bases, the J end lost 5 bases, and 8 bases lay between the germline ends. The CDR3 contains 12 residues.

This clone has just a few counts. V and J are TRBV6-1 and TRBJ2-7, with D possibly being TRBD1 (5 bases). V lost 6 bases and J 5 bases, leaving 20 bases between the germline ends. The CDR3 has 15 residues. The germline V gene has CDR1 MNHNS and CDR2 SASEGT. The DNA for the CDR3 is TGTGCCAGCAGCCAATCCCAGGGCCCTTGGCACGAGCAGTACTTC. Its translation is CASSQSQGPWHEQYF.

The chain carries TRBV29-1 and TRBJ1-2; weak D call: TRBD1 (6 bases). V was pared by 3 bases and J by 5 bases, with 10 bases between. Germline V gene data show CDR1 as SQVTM and CDR2 as ANQGSEA. The CDR3 totals 12 residues. CDR3 amino acids: CSVDVTGYGYTF. CDR3 nucleotides: TGCAGCGTTGATGTAACAGGGTATGGCTACACCTTC.

This clone turned up a few times. This rearrangement joins TRBV15 to TRBJ1-3; D is undetermined. Germline loops: CDR1 LNHNV, CDR2 YYDKDF (reference sequence). This CDR3 has 14 amino acids. V lost 3 bases and J 8 bases, leaving 14 bases between the germline ends. CDR3 nucleotides: TGTGCCACCAGCAGGGGTGTGGAGGGTGACACCATATATTTT. Translating it yields CATSRGVEGDTIYF.

The rearrangement uses TRBV7-2 and TRBJ1-5, with D uncertain. V shed 6 bases and J shed 4 bases, with 16 bases lying between them. Per the germline V gene, CDR1 is SGHTA and CDR2 is FQGNSA. The length of the CDR3 is 15 residues. This chain's CDR3 is CASSPSPVRNQPQHF. CDR3 nucleotides: TGTGCCAGCAGTCCTAGCCCCGTGCGAAATCAGCCCCAGCATTTT.

The CDR3 DNA sequence: TGTGCCTGGAGTCGGGACAGGGCGCAGCCCCAGCATTTT. It codes for CAWSRDRAQPQHF. The chain links TRBV30 to TRBJ1-5; TRBD1 agrees at 9 bases. The CDR3 runs 13 residues. V was clipped by 2 bases and J by 7 bases; unmatched bases: 3. Germline CDR1 GTSNPN, CDR2 SVGIG (reference sequence).

The chain carries TRBV6-4 and TRBJ2-1; a possible D gene is TRBD1 (5 bases). Germline V CDR1 and CDR2: MRHNA, SNTAGT. This CDR3 spans 14 amino acids. The ends were cut back, 5 bases at V and 3 bases at J, with 11 bases in the middle. The DNA for the CDR3 is TGTGCCAGCAGTTACACCAGGGTCTACAATGAGCAGTTCTTC. This encodes CASSYTRVYNEQFF.

V gene TRBV28 combines with J gene TRBJ2-7; 8 positions match TRBD2. The CDR3 is 14 residues long. Germline CDR1 MDHEN, CDR2 SYDVKM. Trimming cost V 3 bases and J 3 bases; bases outside gene matches: 4. The CDR3 DNA is TGTGCCAGCAGTTTGAGCGGGAGATACTACGAGCAGTACTTC. Its translation is CASSLSGRYYEQYF.

This clone has ten or more counts. CDR3 protein: CASSQDQGLRGDEQFF. The CDR3, as DNA: TGTGCCAGCAGCCAAGACCAGGGACTACGAGGGGATGAGCAGTTCTTC. The J gene is TRBJ2-1, the V gene TRBV4-2; TRBD2 matches at 7 bases. The CDR3 is made up of 16 amino acids. CDR1 is LGHNA and CDR2 is YNFKEQ in the germline V gene. V shed 0 bases and J 8 bases; nucleotides not matched to a gene: 10.

The chain carries TRBV6-6 and TRBJ1-1; D not certain. Between the trimmed V and J ends, which lost 2 bases and 1 base, there was a span of 5 bases. CDR1 is MNHNY, CDR2 SVGAGI, per germline (reference sequence). The CDR3 runs to 13 residues. The CDR3 reads CASSYNQNTEAFF. Written as DNA, the CDR3 is TGTGCCAGCAGTTACAATCAGAACACTGAAGCTTTCTTT.

V usage is TRBV7-9 and J usage is TRBJ1-1, with D possibly being TRBD1 (6 bases). Between the trimmed V and J ends, which lost 5 bases and 4 bases, there was a span of 14 bases. Germline CDR1 reads SEHNR; CDR2 reads FQNEAQ (reference sequence). The CDR3 spans 14 residues. The CDR3 protein is CASSETNRVTEAFF. The DNA of the CDR3 is TGTGCCAGCAGCGAAACGAACAGGGTCACTGAAGCTTTCTTT.

The rearrangement joins TRBV7-2 to TRBJ1-1; D unresolved. Germline CDR1 and CDR2: SGHTA and FQGNSA. Trimming removed 5 bases from V and 10 bases from J, with 14 bases in between. This CDR3 has 12 residues. The chain's CDR3 is CASSPGSRAAFF. CDR3 DNA: TGTGCCAGCAGCCCGGGGTCGCGTGCAGCTTTCTTT.

This clone was detected a few times. V and J are TRBV11-3 and TRBJ2-5; perhaps TRBD2 as D (6 bases). This CDR3 has 14 amino acids. CDR1 and CDR2 (germline): SGHNT, YENEEA. Trimming cost V 3 bases and J 1 base, with 9 bases left between them. The CDR3 reads CASSLLAPQETQYF. The CDR3, as DNA: TGTGCCAGCAGCTTGCTAGCGCCCCAAGAGACCCAGTACTTC.

This clone was detected ten times or more. The chain couples TRBV4-1 to TRBJ2-7; 7 bases align to TRBD1. Unmatched junction bases numbered 3, after V lost 4 bases and J lost 3 bases. The germline V gene has CDR1 MGHRA and CDR2 YSYEKL. This CDR3 comprises 13 residues. In DNA form, the CDR3 reads TGCGCCAGCAGCCTAGGGGGCCTCTACGAGCAGTACTTC. Protein: CASSLGGLYEQYF.

This clone was observed a handful of times. The chain combines TRBV30 with TRBJ2-1; 7 nucleotides align to TRBD2. The ends lost 1 base at V and 1 base at J; junction bases unmatched: 4. CDR3 size: 15 residues. CDR1 is GTSNPN, CDR2 SVGIG, per germline (reference sequence). CDR3 residues: CAWSGSSGSYNEQFF. In nucleotides, the CDR3 is TGTGCCTGGAGTGGGTCTAGCGGATCCTACAATGAGCAGTTCTTC.

Concerning this clone itself: The same CDR3 arises from other DNA sequences in this sample as well. V and J are TRBV2 and TRBJ1-5; D is ambiguous. The germline V and J ends were trimmed by 0 bases and 3 bases, with 9 bases remaining between them. The germline CDR1 and CDR2 sequences are SNHLY and FYNNEI. The CDR3 contains 15 residues. The CDR3 DNA is TGTGCCAGCAGTGAAGCTAGACGAAACAATCAGCCCCAGCATTTT. Translation gives CASSEARRNNQPQHF.

In DNA form, the CDR3 reads TGTGCCAGCAGCCCGGGGACAGCGAACACTGAAGCTTTCTTT. Its translation is CASSPGTANTEAFF. The chain recombines TRBV4-2 with TRBJ1-1; TRBD1 matches 7 bases. The junction had 3 bases not matched to a gene; V was cut back by 4 bases and J by 1 base. Germline CDR1 reads LGHNA; CDR2 reads YNFKEQ. There are 14 residues in the CDR3.

CDR3 DNA sequence: TGTGCCACCCAGAGGGGGGGAGGCACCATATATTTT. Protein: CATQRGGGTIYF. The chain links TRBV2 to TRBJ1-3; TRBD1 is a possible D gene (6 bases). The CDR3 has 12 residues. CDR1 SNHLY and CDR2 FYNNEI come from the germline V gene. V was clipped by 10 bases and J by 9 bases, with 16 bases between them.

V is TRBV14 and J is TRBJ1-1; possibly TRBD1 for D (5 bases). Germline V lookup: CDR1 SGHDN, CDR2 FVKESK. CDR3 length: 13 amino acids. V lost 1 base and J 13 bases, leaving 16 bases between the germline ends. CDR3 sequence: CASSQVRSGFVFF. CDR3 DNA sequence: TGTGCCAGCAGCCAAGTTAGGTCAGGGTTCGTTTTCTTT.